This T cell receptor beta chain was documented in a study of blood T cell repertoires in COVID-19. Turning to the study itself: Some COVID-19 samples were acute and others convalescent; all came from the United States, Italy and Spain.

The V end was cut by 6 bases, the J end by 4 bases, with 16 bases between. This CDR3 has 16 residues. The germline V gene encodes CDR1 LNHDA and CDR2 SQIVND (reference sequence). Sequencing was performed with immunoSEQ multiplex PCR; in TCRdb, only in-frame clones are kept and a portion is missing. The sample lists about 200,000 clones, around 90% occurring once. The chain has TRBV19 and TRBJ1-6, with a tentative D call TRBD1 (5 bases). The specimen was peripheral blood. This TCR came from a man between 60 and 75 years old who had recovered from COVID-19. CDR3 in DNA: TGTGCCAGTAGCCGACAGACAAATCTGTATAATTCACCCCTCCACTTT. Its protein product is CASSRQTNLYNSPLHF.